This TCR beta chain was identified in a study of a mutant IDH1 vaccine in newly diagnosed glioma. The sample's time point: week 35, safety follow-up. Every single dose of the vaccine, 300 ug of mutant IDH1 20-mer peptide, came with topical imiquimod. Patients, over weeks 1, 3, 5, 7, 11, 15, 19 and 23, received a total of eight vaccinations. Germline-derived CDR1 and CDR2 are SSHAT and FNYEAQ (reference sequence). The CDR3 length is 16 residues. Repertoires were generated with immunoSEQ multiplex PCR, while TCRdb's copy carries only in-frame clones and drops some. The sample contains around 70,000 clones, approximately 81% of which appear only once. Concerning this clone itself: Its cognate antigen is unknown. At one of its ends the junction is not consistent with the germline gene, which may arise from a read error.

This sequence originates from a man between 18 and 35 years old with glioma. The starting material was PBMCs, obtained from a glioma patient whose treatment included an IDH1 peptide vaccine. V is TRBV7-7 and J is TRBJ2-6; D remains ambiguous. This CDR3 reads CASSLALSSGANVLTF. In nucleotides, the CDR3 is TGTGCTAGCAGCTTAGCTCTAAGCTCTGGGGCCAACGTCCTGACTTTC. Variable domain in full (rest from reference TRBV7-7 and TRBJ2-6): GAGVSQSPRYKVTKRGQDVTLRCDPISSHATLYWYQQALGQGPEFLTYFNYEAQPDKSGLPSDRFSAERPEGSISTLTIQRTEQRDSAMYRCASSLALSSGANVLTFGAGSRLTVL.